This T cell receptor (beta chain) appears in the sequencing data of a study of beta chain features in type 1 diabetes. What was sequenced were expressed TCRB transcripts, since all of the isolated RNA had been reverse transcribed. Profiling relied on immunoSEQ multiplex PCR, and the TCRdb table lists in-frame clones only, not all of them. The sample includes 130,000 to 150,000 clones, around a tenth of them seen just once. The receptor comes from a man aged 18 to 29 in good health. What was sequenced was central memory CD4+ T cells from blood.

CDR3 nucleotides: TGTGCCAGCAGATACTCCATGTTAAGCAATCAGCCCCAGCATTTT. Translating it yields CASRYSMLSNQPQHF. The chain uses TRBV27 and TRBJ1-5; unclear D gene. Germline V gives CDR1 MNHEY, CDR2 SMNVEV (reference sequence). Deletions cut 6 bases from V and 1 base from J, with 13 bases between. This CDR3 is built from 15 residues.